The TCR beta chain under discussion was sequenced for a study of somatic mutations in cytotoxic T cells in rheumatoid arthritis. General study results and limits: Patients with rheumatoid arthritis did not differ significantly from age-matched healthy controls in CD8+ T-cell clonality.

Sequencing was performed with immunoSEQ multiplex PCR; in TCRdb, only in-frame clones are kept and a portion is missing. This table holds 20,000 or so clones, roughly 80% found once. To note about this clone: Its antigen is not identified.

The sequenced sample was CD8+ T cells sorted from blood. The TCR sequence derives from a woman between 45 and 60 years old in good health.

CDR3 coding DNA: TGTGCCAGCAGACTAAAACCGGGACAGGGTCCGGGCGGGGAGCTGTTTTTT. It is translated as CASRLKPGQGPGGELFF. The chain joins TRBV27 to TRBJ2-2, with 9 bases fitting TRBD1. The CDR3 is 17 residues long. From germline, CDR1 is MNHEY and CDR2 SMNVEV (reference sequence). With 6 bases clipped from V and 7 bases from J, the junction kept 15 bases outside the gene matches.